This TCR beta chain was captured by sequencing in a study of cytomegalovirus exposure and HLA in healthy donors. Study-wide results and caveats: When analyzed later, the rates of TCR association showed variation by HLA locus, with DRB1 the most and HLA-C the fewest. TCR beta V segments were, for the most part, productive about 87% or about 30% of the time in an earlier analysis.

V lost 3 bases and J lost 7; bases outside the gene matches: 14. CDR3 length: 17 amino acids. CDR1 and CDR2 (germline): LNHDA, SQIVND (reference sequence). A remark on this clone: Its antigen remains unidentified.

PCR amplification relied on 60 Vbeta primers (plus 13 Jbeta primers). Sequenced by immunoSEQ multiplex PCR; TCRdb stores in-frame clones only, minus some. The sample has 150,000 to 250,000 clones. Sequences were obtained from PBMCs. The sequence was collected from a boy between 10 and 17 years old in good health and CMV-seronegative. The V and J genes are TRBV19 and TRBJ1-4; 7 nucleotides line up with TRBD1. In nucleotides, the CDR3 is TGTGCCAGTAGTATGAGAGGACCGACAGGGATGGGTGAAAAACTGTTTTTT. Residues: CASSMRGPTGMGEKLFF.